A selection of T cell receptor beta chains follows, all from one sample in a study of cytomegalovirus exposure and HLA in healthy donors. Assay used: immunoSEQ multiplex PCR; TCRdb lists only in-frame clones, some missing. This table holds about 240,000 clones, more than 75% found once. Input material: PBMCs. These receptors all come from a girl aged 2 to 9 in good health and CMV-seronegative. Each CDR3 is given with its conserved first and last residue. A D gene is named only where the DNA matches it firmly. The size field is filled for only some rows; it gives once, few, many or a size class.

J: TRBJ2-1
D: TRBD2
size: -
V: TRBV11-2
DNA: TGTGCCAGCAGCTTAGTGCGACTAGCCCACGTAGATGAGCAGTTCTTC
CDR3: CASSLVRLAHVDEQFF

J: TRBJ1-2
D: TRBD1
size: -
V: TRBV11-2
DNA: TGTGCCAGCAGCTTAGAACTTGACAGGGGGTATGGCTACACCTTC
CDR3: CASSLELDRGYGYTF

J: TRBJ2-2
D: -
size: few
V: TRBV7-7
DNA: TGTGCCAGCAGCTTAGTGGGGGCCCCCACCGGGGAGCTGTTTTTT
CDR3: CASSLVGAPTGELFF

J: TRBJ1-2
D: TRBD1
size: -
V: TRBV7-9
DNA: TGTGCCAGCAGCTTAGGAGGACAGGGAGTAGACGGCTACACCTTC
CDR3: CASSLGGQGVDGYTF

J: TRBJ2-7
D: TRBD1
size: -
V: TRBV7-9
DNA: TGTGCCAGCAGGAGGGGGGGACAGGGGACCGCCTACGAGCAGTACTTC
CDR3: CASRRGGQGTAYEQYF

J: TRBJ2-3
D: -
size: -
V: TRBV15
DNA: TGTGCCACCAGCTCCCACACAGATACGCAGTATTTT
CDR3: CATSSHTDTQYF

J: TRBJ1-2
D: TRBD1
size: -
V: TRBV25-1
DNA: TGTGCCAGCAGTGTGACAGGGCAGTATAACTATGGCTACACCTTC
CDR3: CASSVTGQYNYGYTF

J: TRBJ2-1
D: -
size: -
V: TRBV5-8
DNA: TGTGCCAGCAGCTTTGGACAGGGACCGCGGGGGGAGCAGTTCTTC
CDR3: CASSFGQGPRGEQFF

J: TRBJ2-4
D: TRBD2
size: -
V: TRBV12-5
DNA: TGTGCTAACGGTGGGGGGGGAAAGGCCAAAAACATTCAGTACTTC
CDR3: CANGGGGKAKNIQYF

J: TRBJ2-5
D: TRBD2
size: -
V: TRBV27
DNA: TGTGCCAGCAGTTTATCTCCCGGGGGGGGCCAGTACTTC
CDR3: CASSLSPGGGQYF

J: TRBJ2-7
D: -
size: -
V: TRBV10-3
DNA: TGTGCCATCAGTGATTCGACAGGAACCTACGAGCAGTACTTC
CDR3: CAISDSTGTYEQYF

J: TRBJ2-1
D: TRBD2
size: -
V: TRBV5-5
DNA: TGTGCCAGCATTAGCGGGGGTTACAATGAGCAGTTCTTC
CDR3: CASISGGYNEQFF

J: TRBJ2-5
D: TRBD2
size: -
V: TRBV5-4
DNA: TGTGCCAGCAGCTTGGCCGGGGGGAGTCGAGAGACCCAGTACTTC
CDR3: CASSLAGGSRETQYF

J: TRBJ1-2
D: -
size: -
V: TRBV7-2
DNA: TGTGCCAGCTATAAACCGGGGGACCTTCGGGATGGCTACACCTTC
CDR3: CASYKPGDLRDGYTF

J: TRBJ2-7
D: -
size: -
V: TRBV27
DNA: TGTGCCAGCAGTGGGAACCCACGCGGGTACGAGCAGTACTTC
CDR3: CASSGNPRGYEQYF

J: TRBJ2-7
D: TRBD1
size: once
V: TRBV6-5
DNA: TGTGCCAGCAGTTGGGGCGTAGGGACAGGGGTACACGAGCAGTACTTC
CDR3: CASSWGVGTGVHEQYF

J: TRBJ2-6
D: -
size: -
V: TRBV10-3
DNA: TGTGCCATCAGTGCCCTAGACTCGGGGGCCAACGTCCTGACTTTC
CDR3: CAISALDSGANVLTF

J: TRBJ2-7
D: TRBD2
size: -
V: TRBV27
DNA: TGTGCCAGCAGTGTCTTGACTAGCGGGAGGGCGAGTGAGCAGTACTTC
CDR3: CASSVLTSGRASEQYF

J: TRBJ2-3
D: TRBD1
size: -
V: TRBV7-9
DNA: TGTGCCAGCAGCTTAGCACAGGGGGCTGCCACAGATACGCAGTATTTT
CDR3: CASSLAQGAATDTQYF

J: TRBJ2-5
D: -
size: -
V: TRBV29-1
DNA: TGCAGCGTTGAAGGAGCAGGGCGAGAGACCCAGTACTTC
CDR3: CSVEGAGRETQYF

J: TRBJ1-4
D: -
size: once
V: TRBV4-1
DNA: TGCGCCAGCAGCCACCCCCCGGCCACCGGCCCGGGGGAAAAACTGTTTTTT
CDR3: CASSHPPATGPGEKLFF

J: TRBJ2-2
D: -
size: -
V: TRBV7-2
DNA: TGTGCCAGCAGCTTAAGCCTCCCCGGGGAGCTGTTTTTT
CDR3: CASSLSLPGELFF

J: TRBJ2-5
D: -
size: few
V: TRBV25-1
DNA: TGTGCCAGCAGTGCCCACAGGGATGCAGAGACCCAGTACTTC
CDR3: CASSAHRDAETQYF

J: TRBJ1-1
D: -
size: -
V: TRBV6-6
DNA: TGTGCCAGCAGTTACTCGGGGCGTCGGGGGGGTGAAGCTTTCTTT
CDR3: CASSYSGRRGGEAFF

J: TRBJ1-1
D: -
size: -
V: TRBV21-1
DNA: TGTGCCAGCAGCACTCCCCTAACGGGGGGACTGAACACTGAAGCTTTCTTT
CDR3: CASSTPLTGGLNTEAFF

J: TRBJ2-4
D: TRBD2
size: -
V: TRBV29-1
DNA: TGCAGCGCCGAGGGACTAGCGGGGAACATTCAGTACTTC
CDR3: CSAEGLAGNIQYF

J: TRBJ1-5
D: TRBD1
size: -
V: TRBV6-1
DNA: TGTGCCAGCAGCCCCGGGACAGGACGCAATCAGCCCCAGCATTTT
CDR3: CASSPGTGRNQPQHF

J: TRBJ2-2
D: -
size: -
V: TRBV5-1
DNA: TGCGCCAGCAGCTACAGCCCGGAGAACACCGGGGAGCTGTTTTTT
CDR3: CASSYSPENTGELFF

J: TRBJ2-4
D: TRBD2
size: -
V: TRBV19
DNA: TGTGCCAGTAATTTAGCGGGGGGGTATCGGATTCAGTACTTC
CDR3: CASNLAGGYRIQYF

J: TRBJ1-6
D: TRBD1
size: -
V: TRBV30
DNA: TGTGCCTGGAGTGAGAACAGGGGCTCACCCCTCCACTTT
CDR3: CAWSENRGSPLHF

J: TRBJ2-1
D: TRBD2
size: -
V: TRBV11-3
DNA: TGTGCCAGCAGTCTCGGGGGGTCTCCACTCTCCTACAATGAGCAGTTCTTC
CDR3: CASSLGGSPLSYNEQFF

J: TRBJ2-3
D: TRBD2
size: -
V: TRBV2
DNA: TGTGCCAGCACCGAGCGGGGGATTAAACATAGCACAGATACGCAGTATTTT
CDR3: CASTERGIKHSTDTQYF

J: TRBJ1-1
D: -
size: -
V: TRBV19
DNA: TGTGCCAGTATAGGACATAAGAACACTGAAGCTTTCTTT
CDR3: CASIGHKNTEAFF

J: TRBJ1-2
D: TRBD1
size: few
V: TRBV5-1
DNA: TGCGCCAGCAGCTTGGACGGGGACAGGGTCTATGGCTACACCTTC
CDR3: CASSLDGDRVYGYTF

J: TRBJ2-3
D: -
size: once
V: TRBV2
DNA: TGTGCCAGCAGGAACCTCAGGGGCGGGAGCCCAGATACGCAGTATTTT
CDR3: CASRNLRGGSPDTQYF

J: TRBJ2-7
D: TRBD2
size: -
V: TRBV7-9
DNA: TGTGCCAGCAGCTTCGGTGGGACTAGCGGGGGCTTCTCCTACGAGCAGTACTTC
CDR3: CASSFGGTSGGFSYEQYF

J: TRBJ2-7
D: TRBD2
size: -
V: TRBV11-3
DNA: TGTGCCAGCAGCTCCAGGGGTCCTAGCGGGGGAACCGAGCAGTACTTC
CDR3: CASSSRGPSGGTEQYF

J: TRBJ2-5
D: -
size: -
V: TRBV9
DNA: TGTGCCAGCAGCGCAGACCAGGGAGAGACCCAGTACTTC
CDR3: CASSADQGETQYF

J: TRBJ2-5
D: TRBD2
size: -
V: TRBV2
DNA: TGTGCCAGCAGTACCCCGGGCGGGGGGCGTCAAGAGACCCAGTACTTC
CDR3: CASSTPGGGRQETQYF

J: TRBJ2-3
D: -
size: -
V: TRBV7-9
DNA: TGTGCCAGCAGCTTACTACTCGCCACAGATACGCAGTATTTT
CDR3: CASSLLLATDTQYF

J: TRBJ1-1
D: TRBD1
size: -
V: TRBV7-9
DNA: TGTGCCAGCAGCGTGGGACAGGGGGTCACTGAAGCTTTCTTT
CDR3: CASSVGQGVTEAFF

J: TRBJ2-1
D: TRBD2
size: -
V: TRBV18
DNA: TGTGCCAGCTCACCACAGCGAGCGGGAGGGTCCTACAATGAGCAGTTCTTC
CDR3: CASSPQRAGGSYNEQFF